This T cell receptor beta chain was found in a study of cytomegalovirus exposure and HLA in healthy donors. PCR involved 60 Vbeta and 13 Jbeta primers. The repertoire was sequenced with immunoSEQ multiplex PCR; TCRdb's copy has only in-frame clones and lacks some. The top ten hold less than 1.5% of the sample, which has approximately 160,000 clones, around four fifths seen once. Study-wide results and caveats: With DRB1 most and HLA-C fewest, TCR association rates differed between HLA loci in a later analysis. For most TCR beta V segments, an earlier analysis put the productive rate at about 87% or about 30% of the time.

Of note for this clone: Its specificity is not known.

This receptor was taken from a woman younger than 45 in good health and CMV-seropositive. Sequencing was done on a sample of PBMCs.

The CDR3 DNA reads as TGTGCCATCAGTGAGTCGATTGCAGGGGAGACCCAGTACTTC. The encoded protein is CAISESIAGETQYF. The chain has TRBV10-3 and TRBJ2-5; possible D gene TRBD1, 5 bases. Germline CDR1 and CDR2: ENHRY and SYGVKD. CDR3 length: 14 amino acids. V was cut by 0 bases and J by 5 bases, with 10 bases left in between.